The 23 T cell receptor beta chains below all came from one sample that was sequenced in a study of post-analysis software for immune sequencing data. Incorporated into the TCR beta cDNA libraries were unique molecular identifiers, which served to reduce PCR and sequencing biases. TCRdb analysed the PCR reads with MiXCR anew, one entry per CDR3 protein. Of roughly 430,000 distinct CDR3 sequences listed, approximately 37% are singletons. Study-wide findings and caveats: Patients had higher frequencies than controls of five TRBV segments, including TRBV5-6, TRBV5-1 and TRBV20-1.

Their target antigens are unknown. Sequenced sample: blood. The source of these receptors is a girl aged 2-15 years with multiple sclerosis.

This clonotype was counted a few times. The genes are TRBV20-1 and TRBJ2-7; D might be TRBD1 or TRBD2, each matching 5 bases. V shed 3 bases and J shed 4 bases, with 19 bases lying between them. The CDR3 is 15 residues long. Germline lookup yields CDR1 DFQATT and CDR2 SNEGSKA (reference sequence). The CDR3, as DNA: TGCAGTGCTAGGCCGCAGGGACGGACACCTTACGAGCAGTACTTC. This encodes CSARPQGRTPYEQYF.

The chain couples TRBV12-3 or TRBV12-4 to TRBJ1-1; D may be TRBD1 (5 bases). Trimming left V 2 bases short and J 4 bases short, with 11 bases between. There are 14 residues in the CDR3. CDR3 protein: CASSLLGVGTEAFF. In DNA form, the CDR3 reads TGTGCCAGCAGTTTACTAGGGGTTGGCACTGAAGCTTTCTTT.

This clonotype was seen only once. The V gene is TRBV30, the J gene TRBJ2-5; the D gene is possibly TRBD1 (6 bases). Trimming shortened V by 3 bases and J by 4 bases, and 15 bases separated the two germline ends. Germline V lookup: CDR1 GTSNPN, CDR2 SVGIG (reference sequence). This CDR3 is built from 14 residues. The CDR3, as DNA: TGTGCCTGGAGGCGTGGGGGCCAGGGAGAGACCCAGTACTTC. Translating gives CAWRRGGQGETQYF.

Only a few counts were recorded for this clonotype. At one end, the junction sequence differs from germline, possibly due to a read error. This rearrangement joins TRBV4-3 to TRBJ2-7; D is possibly TRBD1 (5 bases). The CDR3 extends over 17 amino acids. Germline V lookup: CDR1 LGHNA, CDR2 YSLEER. Here the CDR3 reads CANSQTIPGHIPYEQYF. CDR3 nucleotide sequence: TGCGCCAACAGCCAAACCATTCCCGGACATATCCCCTACGAGCAGTACTTC.

With respect to this clonotype: This could be a read error, since a much larger clone is one nucleotide away. The chain has TRBV29-1 and TRBJ2-4, with 7 bases lining up with TRBD2. Germline V gives CDR1 SQVTM, CDR2 ANQGSEA. CDR3 length equals 12 residues. V lost 7 bases, J lost 13 bases, and 13 bases stayed unmatched. As DNA, the CDR3 is TGCAGCGGCTTATCCCCTCGGCGGGAGCAGTACTTC. This translates into CSGLSPRREQYF.

V gene TRBV5-1 combines with J gene TRBJ2-7, with a possible D match to TRBD2 (7 bases). This CDR3 comprises 14 residues. V was cut by 2 bases and J by 3 bases, with 12 bases left in between. The germline CDR1 and CDR2 sequences are SGHRS and YFSETQ. CDR3 region: CASSFGGGGYEQYF. The CDR3 DNA reads as TGCGCCAGCAGCTTCGGGGGAGGGGGCTACGAGCAGTACTTC.

The V call is TRBV4-3, the J call TRBJ2-7; D not certain. V was clipped by 0 bases and J by 3 bases, with 12 bases between them. The CDR3 spans 15 residues. Germline V gene lookup returns CDR1 LGHNA and CDR2 YSLEER. For the CDR3, the DNA is TGCGCCAGCAGCCAAGATGTGCAGGCTTACTACGAGCAGTACTTC. Its protein product is CASSQDVQAYYEQYF.

The count of this clonotype is one. A much more abundant neighbour one base away suggests this may be a read error. The V and J genes are TRBV29-1 and TRBJ2-7, with D tentatively TRBD2 (6 bases). This CDR3 contains 16 residues. Germline lookup yields CDR1 SQVTM and CDR2 ANQGSEA. V was shortened by 3 bases and J by 5 bases, with 23 bases between the two germline ends. DNA for the CDR3: TGCAGCGTTGACCAAAACCCAGCAGGGCGGGGTAACGAGCAGTACTTC. It specifies CSVDQNPAGRGNEQYF.

The genes are TRBV3-1 and TRBJ2-5; 11 bases fit TRBD2. Per the germline V gene, CDR1 is LGHDT and CDR2 is YNNKEL (reference sequence). CDR3 size: 15 residues. V shed 4 bases and J 4 bases; nucleotides not matched to a gene: 5. The CDR3 DNA sequence: TGTGCCAGCAGCCTGGGACTAGCGGTGAGAGAGACCCAGTACTTC. Encoded protein: CASSLGLAVRETQYF.

This clonotype was picked up a small number of times. The chain carries TRBV12-3 or TRBV12-4 and TRBJ2-3, with D perhaps assigned TRBD1 or TRBD2 (5 bases each). The CDR3 loop spans 14 amino acids. Trimming took 3 bases from V and 11 from J, leaving 18 bases between them. This CDR3 is CASSFGAPLGEQYF. CDR3 DNA: TGTGCCAGCAGTTTTGGGGCCCCCCTGGGGGAGCAGTATTTT.

The J gene is TRBJ2-5, the V gene TRBV4-3; the D gene could be TRBD1 or TRBD2 (5 bases each). Trimming removed 0 bases at V and 3 bases at J, with 14 bases between. Germline CDR1 is LGHNA and CDR2 is YSLEER. CDR3 length: 16 amino acids. The CDR3: CASSQDSGRQKETQYF. DNA of the CDR3: TGCGCCAGCAGCCAAGATTCGGGACGACAAAAAGAGACCCAGTACTTC.

The chain carries TRBV7-9 and TRBJ2-1, with a tentative D call TRBD2 (6 bases). Trimming shortened V by 1 base and J by 10 bases, and 8 bases separated the two germline ends. Germline V gene data show CDR1 as SEHNR and CDR2 as FQNEAQ (reference sequence). The CDR3 is 12 residues long. DNA for the CDR3: TGTGCCAGCAGCTTAGAGCGGGTCGAGCAGTTCTTC. Translation: CASSLERVEQFF. Drawing the rest from reference TRBV7-9 and TRBJ2-1, the complete variable domain is DTGVSQNPRHKITKRGQNVTFRCDPISEHNRLYWYRQTLGQGPEFLTYFQNEAQLEKSRLLSDRFSAERPKGSFSTLEIQRTEQGDSAMYLCASSLERVEQFFGPGTRLTVL.

This clonotype has a handful of counts. This chain joins TRBV7-9 and TRBJ2-1; TRBD2 matches 8 bases. CDR1 and CDR2 from the germline V gene are SEHNR and FQNEAQ (reference sequence). J gave up 7 bases and V 1 base, and 6 bases lay outside the gene matches. The CDR3 has 15 amino acids. DNA for the CDR3: TGTGCCAGCAGCTTAGTCCCACGGGAGGGGAATGAGCAGTTCTTC. It translates to CASSLVPREGNEQFF. The full variable domain, in which reference TRBV7-9 and TRBJ2-1 provide the parts outside the CDR3, is DTGVSQNPRHKITKRGQNVTFRCDPISEHNRLYWYRQTLGQGPEFLTYFQNEAQLEKSRLLSDRFSAERPKGSFSTLEIQRTEQGDSAMYLCASSLVPREGNEQFFGPGTRLTVL.

The V gene is TRBV10-3, the J gene TRBJ1-5; D might be TRBD1 (6 bases). The CDR3 runs 14 residues. Germline CDR1 is ENHRY and CDR2 is SYGVKD. Trimming stripped 5 bases from V and 3 bases from J, with 11 bases between. CDR3 DNA: TGTGCCATCAGTAAGACAGGTGCCAATCAGCCCCAGCATTTT. Its translation is CAISKTGANQPQHF.

V is TRBV5-1 and J is TRBJ2-3, with D hard to call. Trimming took 4 bases from V and 2 from J, leaving 11 bases between them. The CDR3 runs to 14 residues. Germline V gene sequence: CDR1 SGHRS, CDR2 YFSETQ. The CDR3: CASSPQDSTDTQYF. The CDR3 nucleotides are TGCGCCAGCAGCCCCCAAGACTCCACAGATACGCAGTATTTT.

The V gene is TRBV2, the J gene TRBJ1-5, with D possibly TRBD1 on 5 matching bases. Germline V CDR1 and CDR2: SNHLY, FYNNEI. CDR3 length: 16 residues. The V end was cut by 6 bases, the J end by 7 bases, with 22 bases between. The CDR3 DNA reads as TGTGCCAGCAGCGTAAAGTTCGACCGGGGGGTACAGCCCCAGCATTTT. Amino acids: CASSVKFDRGVQPQHF.

This sequence joins TRBV7-6 and TRBJ2-3, with 8 bases identical to TRBD1. This CDR3 contains 17 residues. V dropped 2 bases and J dropped 4; count of bases not matched to a gene: 11. From germline, CDR1 is SGHVS and CDR2 FNYEAQ. CDR3 sequence (DNA): TGTGCCAGCAGCTTAATAGGTACCTGGGGACAGGCAGATACGCAGTATTTT. The encoded protein is CASSLIGTWGQADTQYF.

This clonotype was seen more than once but under ten times. This chain uses TRBV5-1 with TRBJ2-1, with 14 bases that match TRBD2. This CDR3 comprises 15 residues. Germline values: CDR1 SGHRS, CDR2 YFSETQ. With 4 bases clipped from V and 9 bases from J, the junction kept 6 bases outside the gene matches. The CDR3 reads CASSQTSGGAGEQFF. CDR3 DNA sequence: TGCGCCAGCAGCCAGACTAGCGGGGGGGCTGGTGAGCAGTTCTTC.

The chain couples TRBV10-2 to TRBJ1-4, with TRBD1 as a possible D gene (5 bases). This CDR3 is built from 13 residues. Germline CDR1 and CDR2: WSHSY and SAAADI. V was cut by 0 bases and J by 13 bases, with 12 bases left in between. The CDR3 loop is CASSESLRGRLFF. The CDR3 nucleotides are TGCGCCAGCAGTGAGTCGTTAAGGGGTCGACTGTTTTTT.

This clonotype was seen just once. One end of the junction varies from germline; a read error may be responsible. This chain links TRBV12-3 or TRBV12-4 with TRBJ1-4; possible D gene TRBD1, 5 bases. The CDR3 covers 15 residues. The CDR3 DNA reads as TGTGCCAGCAGTTTAGAAGACAGAGATAATGAAGAACTGTTTTTT. This translates into CASSLEDRDNEELFF.

V usage is TRBV6-2 or TRBV6-3 and J usage is TRBJ1-5; no reliable D call. The germline CDR1 and CDR2 sequences are MNHEY and SVGEGT. V shed 2 bases and J shed 5 bases, with 4 bases lying between them. CDR3 size: 12 residues. The chain's CDR3 is CASSYGYQPQHF. CDR3 in DNA: TGTGCCAGCAGTTACGGATATCAGCCCCAGCATTTT.

This clonotype was observed a few times. The J gene is TRBJ1-2, the V gene TRBV12-3 or TRBV12-4; D perhaps matches TRBD1 (5 bases). The CDR3 extends over 14 amino acids. Trimming removed 7 bases from V and 4 bases from J, with 16 bases in between. This CDR3 reads CASTGTESFYGYTF. The CDR3 DNA is TGTGCCAGCACCGGGACCGAGAGTTTCTATGGCTACACCTTC.

The rearrangement joins TRBV27 to TRBJ2-1; unclear D gene. The CDR3 covers 17 residues. Germline loops: CDR1 MNHEY, CDR2 SMNVEV (reference sequence). Trimming took off 9 bases at V and 7 bases at J, with 28 bases between the two ends. The CDR3 nucleotides read TGTGCCAGAACCGGGCCAGGCTTCCTACTGGCCTTAAATGAGCAGTTCTTC. Translation gives CARTGPGFLLALNEQFF.